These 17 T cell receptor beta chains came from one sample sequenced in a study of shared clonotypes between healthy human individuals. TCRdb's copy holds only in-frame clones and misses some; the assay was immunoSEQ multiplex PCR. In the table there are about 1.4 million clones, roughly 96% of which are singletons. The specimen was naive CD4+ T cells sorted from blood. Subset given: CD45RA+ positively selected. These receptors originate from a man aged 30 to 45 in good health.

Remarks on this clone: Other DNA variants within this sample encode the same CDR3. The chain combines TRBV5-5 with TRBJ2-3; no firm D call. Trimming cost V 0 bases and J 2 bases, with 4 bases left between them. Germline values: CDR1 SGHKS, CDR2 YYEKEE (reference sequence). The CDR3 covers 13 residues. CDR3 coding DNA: TGTGCCAGCAGCTTGGCCTCCACAGATACGCAGTATTTT. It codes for CASSLASTDTQYF.

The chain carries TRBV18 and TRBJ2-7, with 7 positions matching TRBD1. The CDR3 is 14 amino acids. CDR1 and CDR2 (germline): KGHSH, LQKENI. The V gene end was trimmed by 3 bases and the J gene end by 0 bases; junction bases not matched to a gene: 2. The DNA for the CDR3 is TGTGCCAGCTCACCGACAGGGATCTCCTACGAGCAGTACTTC. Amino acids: CASSPTGISYEQYF.

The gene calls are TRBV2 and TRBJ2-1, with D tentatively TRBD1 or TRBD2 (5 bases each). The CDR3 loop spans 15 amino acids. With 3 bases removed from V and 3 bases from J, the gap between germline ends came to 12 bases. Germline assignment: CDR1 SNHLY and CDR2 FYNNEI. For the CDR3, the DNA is TGTGCCAGCAGTGACTTGGGGGACCACTACAATGAGCAGTTCTTC. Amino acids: CASSDLGDHYNEQFF. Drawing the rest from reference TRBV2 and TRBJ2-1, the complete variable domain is EPEVTQTPSHQVTQMGQEVILRCVPISNHLYFYWYRQILGQKVEFLVSFYNNEISEKSEIFDDQFSVERPDGSNFTLKIRSTKLEDSAMYFCASSDLGDHYNEQFFGPGTRLTVL.

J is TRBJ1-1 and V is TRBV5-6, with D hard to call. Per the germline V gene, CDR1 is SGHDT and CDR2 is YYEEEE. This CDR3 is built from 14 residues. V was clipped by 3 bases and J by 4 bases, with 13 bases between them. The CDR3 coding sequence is TGTGCCAGCAGCTCCCCGGGAGTTATCACTGAAGCTTTCTTT. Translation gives CASSSPGVITEAFF.

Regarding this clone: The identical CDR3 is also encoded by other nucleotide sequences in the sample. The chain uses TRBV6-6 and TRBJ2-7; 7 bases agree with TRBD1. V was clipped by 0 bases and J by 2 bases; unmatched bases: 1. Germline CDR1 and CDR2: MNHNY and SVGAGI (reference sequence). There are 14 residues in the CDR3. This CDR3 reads CASSYSQGAYEQYF. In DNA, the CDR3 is TGTGCCAGCAGTTACTCGCAGGGGGCCTACGAGCAGTACTTC.

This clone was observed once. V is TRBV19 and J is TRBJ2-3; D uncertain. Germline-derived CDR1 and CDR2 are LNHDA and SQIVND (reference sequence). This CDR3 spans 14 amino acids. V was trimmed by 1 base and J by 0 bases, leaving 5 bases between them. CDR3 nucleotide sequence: TGTGCCAGTAGTATAGTGTCTAGCACAGATACGCAGTATTTT. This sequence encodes CASSIVSSTDTQYF.

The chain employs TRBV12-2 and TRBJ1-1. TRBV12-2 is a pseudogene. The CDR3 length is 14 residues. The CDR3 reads CASRPNPVNTEAFF. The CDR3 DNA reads TGTGCAAGTCGCCCCAATCCTGTAAACACTGAAGCTTTCTTT.

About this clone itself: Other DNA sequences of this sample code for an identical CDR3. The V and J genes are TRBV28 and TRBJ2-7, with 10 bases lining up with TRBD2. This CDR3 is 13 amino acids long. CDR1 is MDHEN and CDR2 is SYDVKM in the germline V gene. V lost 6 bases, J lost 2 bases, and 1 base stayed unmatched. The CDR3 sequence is CASRLAGAYEQYF. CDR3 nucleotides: TGTGCCAGCAGGCTAGCGGGAGCCTACGAGCAGTACTTC.

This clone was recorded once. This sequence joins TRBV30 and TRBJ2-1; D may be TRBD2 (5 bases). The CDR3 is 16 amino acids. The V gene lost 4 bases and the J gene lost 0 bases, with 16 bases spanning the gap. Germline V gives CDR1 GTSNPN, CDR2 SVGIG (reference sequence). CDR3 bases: TGTGCCTGGAAGCGGAGGAGGTCCAACTCCTACAATGAGCAGTTCTTC. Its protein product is CAWKRRRSNSYNEQFF. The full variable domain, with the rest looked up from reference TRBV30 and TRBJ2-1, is SQTIHQWPATLVQPVGSPLSLECTVEGTSNPNLYWYRQAAGRGLQLLFYSVGIGQISSEVPQNLSASRPQDRQFILSSKKLLLSDSGFYLCAWKRRRSNSYNEQFFGPGTRLTVL.

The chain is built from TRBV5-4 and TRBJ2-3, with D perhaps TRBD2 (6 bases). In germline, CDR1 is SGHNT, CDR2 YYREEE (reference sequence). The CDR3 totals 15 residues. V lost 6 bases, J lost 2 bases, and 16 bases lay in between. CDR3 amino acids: CASNSGGPTTDTQYF. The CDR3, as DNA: TGTGCCAGCAATAGCGGCGGACCGACCACAGATACGCAGTATTTT.

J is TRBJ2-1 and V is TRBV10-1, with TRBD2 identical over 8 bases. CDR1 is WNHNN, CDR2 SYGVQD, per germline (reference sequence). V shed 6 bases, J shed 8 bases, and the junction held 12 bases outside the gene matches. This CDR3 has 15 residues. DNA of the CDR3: TGCGCCAGCAGCAACAAAGCGGGAGTCGTAGATGAGCAGTTCTTC. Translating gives CASSNKAGVVDEQFF.

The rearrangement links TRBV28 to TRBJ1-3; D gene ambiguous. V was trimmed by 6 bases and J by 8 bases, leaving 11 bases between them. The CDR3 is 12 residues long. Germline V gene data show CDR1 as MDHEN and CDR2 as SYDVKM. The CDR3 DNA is TGTGCCAGCAGCCCAGACATCTACACCATATATTTT. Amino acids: CASSPDIYTIYF. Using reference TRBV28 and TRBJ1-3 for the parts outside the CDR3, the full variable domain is DVKVTQSSRYLVKRTGEKVFLECVQDMDHENMFWYRQDPGLGLRLIYFSYDVKMKEKGDIPEGYSVSREKKERFSLILESASTNQTSMYLCASSPDIYTIYFGEGSWLTVV.

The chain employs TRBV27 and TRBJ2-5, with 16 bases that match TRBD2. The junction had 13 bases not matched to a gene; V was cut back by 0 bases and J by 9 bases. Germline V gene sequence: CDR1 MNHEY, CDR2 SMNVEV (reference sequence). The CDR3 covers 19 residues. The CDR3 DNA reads TGTGCCAGCAGTTTATCGGTCGGGACTAGCGGGAGGGGCGTTTGGGCCCAGTACTTC. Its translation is CASSLSVGTSGRGVWAQYF.

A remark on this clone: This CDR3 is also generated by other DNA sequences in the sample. This CDR3 is CASSPPARETQYF. The CDR3 DNA is TGTGCCAGCAGCCCTCCCGCGAGAGAGACCCAGTACTTC. The genes are TRBV6-5 and TRBJ2-5; D not resolved. Trimming stripped 6 bases from V and 4 bases from J, with 12 bases between. Germline V gene data show CDR1 as MNHEY and CDR2 as SVGAGI. The length of the CDR3 is 13 residues.

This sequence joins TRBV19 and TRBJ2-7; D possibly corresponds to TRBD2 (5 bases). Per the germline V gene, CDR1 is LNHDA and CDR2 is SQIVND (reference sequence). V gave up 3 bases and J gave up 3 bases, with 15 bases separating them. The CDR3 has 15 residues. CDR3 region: CASSMVGGGLYEQYF. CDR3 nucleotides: TGTGCCAGTAGTATGGTTGGAGGTGGGCTCTACGAGCAGTACTTC.

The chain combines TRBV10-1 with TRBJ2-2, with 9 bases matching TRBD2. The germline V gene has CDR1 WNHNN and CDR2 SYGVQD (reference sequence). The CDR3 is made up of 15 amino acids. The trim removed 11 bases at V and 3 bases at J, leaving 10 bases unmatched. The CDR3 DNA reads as TGCGCCGCTCCCCCGGCGGGAGGGGACACCGGGGAGCTGTTTTTT. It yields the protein CAAPPAGGDTGELFF.

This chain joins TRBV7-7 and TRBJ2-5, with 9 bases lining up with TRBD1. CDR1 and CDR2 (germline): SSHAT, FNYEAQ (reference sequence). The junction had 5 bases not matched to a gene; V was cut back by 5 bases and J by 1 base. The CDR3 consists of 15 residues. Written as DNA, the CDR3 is TGTGCCAGCAGCACCGGGACAGGGATCCAAGAGACCCAGTACTTC. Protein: CASSTGTGIQETQYF.